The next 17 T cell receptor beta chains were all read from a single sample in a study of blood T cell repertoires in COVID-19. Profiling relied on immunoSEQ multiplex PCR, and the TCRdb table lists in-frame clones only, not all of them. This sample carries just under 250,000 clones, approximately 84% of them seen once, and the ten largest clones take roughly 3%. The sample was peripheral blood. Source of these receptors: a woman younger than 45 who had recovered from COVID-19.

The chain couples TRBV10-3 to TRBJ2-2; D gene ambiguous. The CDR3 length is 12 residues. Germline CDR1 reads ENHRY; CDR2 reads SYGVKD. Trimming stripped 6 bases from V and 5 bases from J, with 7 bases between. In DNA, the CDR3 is TGTGCCATCAGGGCGAGGACCGGGGAGCTGTTTTTT. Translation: CAIRARTGELFF.

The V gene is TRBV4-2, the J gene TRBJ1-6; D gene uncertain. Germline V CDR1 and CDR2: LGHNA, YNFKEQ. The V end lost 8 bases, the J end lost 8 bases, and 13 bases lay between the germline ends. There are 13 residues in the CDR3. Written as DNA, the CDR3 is TGTGCCAGCGCCCGTTCTGTTGATTCACCCCTCCACTTT. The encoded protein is CASARSVDSPLHF.

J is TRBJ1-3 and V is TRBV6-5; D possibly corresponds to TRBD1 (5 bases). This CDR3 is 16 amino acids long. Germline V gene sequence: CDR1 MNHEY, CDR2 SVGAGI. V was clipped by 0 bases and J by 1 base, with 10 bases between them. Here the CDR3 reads CASSYSGQGSGNTIYF. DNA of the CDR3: TGTGCCAGCAGTTACTCGGGTCAGGGATCTGGAAACACCATATATTTT.

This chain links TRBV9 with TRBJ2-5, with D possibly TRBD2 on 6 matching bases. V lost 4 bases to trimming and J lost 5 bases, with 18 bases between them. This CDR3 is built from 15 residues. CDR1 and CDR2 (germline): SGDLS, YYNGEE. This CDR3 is CASSPAGRPRETQYF. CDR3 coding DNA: TGTGCCAGCAGCCCGGCGGGACGCCCACGCGAGACCCAGTACTTC. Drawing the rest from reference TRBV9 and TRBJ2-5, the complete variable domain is DSGVTQTPKHLITATGQRVTLRCSPRSGDLSVYWYQQSLDQGLQFLIQYYNGEERAKGNILERFSAQQFPDLHSELNLSSLELGDSALYFCASSPAGRPRETQYFGPGTRLLVL.

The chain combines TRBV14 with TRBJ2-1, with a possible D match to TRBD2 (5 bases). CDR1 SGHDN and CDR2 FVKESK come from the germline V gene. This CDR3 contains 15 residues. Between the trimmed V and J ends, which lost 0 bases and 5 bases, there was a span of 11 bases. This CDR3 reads CASSQENSEDNEQFF. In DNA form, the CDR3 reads TGTGCCAGCAGCCAAGAAAATAGCGAGGACAATGAGCAGTTCTTC. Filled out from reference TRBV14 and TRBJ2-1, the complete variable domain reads EAGVTQFPSHSVIEKGQTVTLRCDPISGHDNLYWYRRVMGKEIKFLLHFVKESKQDESGMPNNRFLAERTGGTYSTLKVQPAELEDSGVYFCASSQENSEDNEQFFGPGTRLTVL.

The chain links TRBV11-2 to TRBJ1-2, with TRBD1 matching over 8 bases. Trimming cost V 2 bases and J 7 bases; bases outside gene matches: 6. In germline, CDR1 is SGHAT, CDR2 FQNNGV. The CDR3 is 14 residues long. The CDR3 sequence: CASSLSNQGAGYTF. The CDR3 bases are TGTGCCAGCAGCTTAAGCAATCAGGGGGCTGGCTACACCTTC.

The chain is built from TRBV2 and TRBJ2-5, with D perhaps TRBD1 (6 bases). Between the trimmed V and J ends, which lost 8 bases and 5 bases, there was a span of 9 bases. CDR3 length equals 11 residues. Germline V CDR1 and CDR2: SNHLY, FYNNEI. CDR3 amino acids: CASGQFETQYF. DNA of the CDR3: TGTGCCAGCGGACAGTTTGAGACCCAGTACTTC. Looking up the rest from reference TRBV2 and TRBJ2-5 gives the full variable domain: EPEVTQTPSHQVTQMGQEVILRCVPISNHLYFYWYRQILGQKVEFLVSFYNNEISEKSEIFDDQFSVERPDGSNFTLKIRSTKLEDSAMYFCASGQFETQYFGPGTRLLVL.

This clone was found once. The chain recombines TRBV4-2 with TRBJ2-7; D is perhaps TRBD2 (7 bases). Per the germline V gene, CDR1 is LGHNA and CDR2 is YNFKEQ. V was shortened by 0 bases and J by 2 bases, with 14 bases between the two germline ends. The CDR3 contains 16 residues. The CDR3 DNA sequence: TGTGCCAGCAGCCAAGACGCCGGGGGGCATACCTACGAGCAGTACTTC. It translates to CASSQDAGGHTYEQYF.

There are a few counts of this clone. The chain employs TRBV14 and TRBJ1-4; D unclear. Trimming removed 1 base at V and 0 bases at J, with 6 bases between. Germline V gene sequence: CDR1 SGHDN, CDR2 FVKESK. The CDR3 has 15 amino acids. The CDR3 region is CASSQGRATNEKLFF. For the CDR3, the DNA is TGTGCCAGCAGCCAAGGTCGGGCAACTAATGAAAAACTGTTTTTT.

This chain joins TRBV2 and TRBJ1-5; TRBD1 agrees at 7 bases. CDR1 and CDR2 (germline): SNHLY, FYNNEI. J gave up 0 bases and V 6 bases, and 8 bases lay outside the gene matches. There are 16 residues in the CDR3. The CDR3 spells CASSAGQDSSNQPQHF. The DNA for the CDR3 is TGTGCCAGCAGCGCCGGACAGGATTCTAGCAATCAGCCCCAGCATTTT.

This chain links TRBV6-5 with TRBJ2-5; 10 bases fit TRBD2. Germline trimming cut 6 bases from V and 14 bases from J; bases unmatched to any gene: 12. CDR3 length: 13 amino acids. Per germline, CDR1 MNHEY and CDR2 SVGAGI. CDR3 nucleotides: TGTGCCAGCAGATACGAACTAGCGGGACCCCTATACTTC. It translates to CASRYELAGPLYF.

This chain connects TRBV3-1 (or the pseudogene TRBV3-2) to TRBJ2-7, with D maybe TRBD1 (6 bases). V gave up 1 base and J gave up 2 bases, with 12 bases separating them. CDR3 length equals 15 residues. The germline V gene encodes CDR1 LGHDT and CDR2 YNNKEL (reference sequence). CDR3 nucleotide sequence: TGTGCCAGCAGCCAAGTACCGACAGGTCCCTACGAGCAGTACTTC. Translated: CASSQVPTGPYEQYF.

The chain's CDR3 is CASSEVWTGKNEQFF. The DNA of the CDR3 is TGTGCCAGCAGTGAGGTCTGGACAGGGAAAAATGAGCAGTTCTTC. This chain connects TRBV6-1 to TRBJ2-1; 8 bases match TRBD1. Trimming cost V 3 bases and J 7 bases; bases outside gene matches: 8. Germline assignment: CDR1 MNHNS and CDR2 SASEGT. CDR3 length equals 15 residues.

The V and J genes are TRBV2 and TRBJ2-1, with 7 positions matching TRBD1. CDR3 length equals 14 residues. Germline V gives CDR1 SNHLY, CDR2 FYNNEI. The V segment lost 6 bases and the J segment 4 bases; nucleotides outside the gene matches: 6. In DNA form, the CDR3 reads TGTGCCAGCAGCTGGGCAGGGGGTTACAATGAGCAGTTCTTC. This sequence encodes CASSWAGGYNEQFF. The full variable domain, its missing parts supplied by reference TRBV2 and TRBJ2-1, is EPEVTQTPSHQVTQMGQEVILRCVPISNHLYFYWYRQILGQKVEFLVSFYNNEISEKSEIFDDQFSVERPDGSNFTLKIRSTKLEDSAMYFCASSWAGGYNEQFFGPGTRLTVL.

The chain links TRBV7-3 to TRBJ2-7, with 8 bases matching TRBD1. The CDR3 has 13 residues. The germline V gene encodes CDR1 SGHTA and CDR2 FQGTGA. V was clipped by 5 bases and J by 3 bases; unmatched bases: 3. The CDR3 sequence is CASSPGGSYEQYF. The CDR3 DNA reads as TGTGCCAGCAGCCCAGGGGGCAGCTACGAGCAGTACTTC.

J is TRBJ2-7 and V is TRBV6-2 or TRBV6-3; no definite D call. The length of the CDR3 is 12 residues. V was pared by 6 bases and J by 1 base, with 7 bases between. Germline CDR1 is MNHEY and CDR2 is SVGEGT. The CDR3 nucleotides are TGTGCCAGCAGCCCTATATCCTACGAGCAGTACTTC. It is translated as CASSPISYEQYF.

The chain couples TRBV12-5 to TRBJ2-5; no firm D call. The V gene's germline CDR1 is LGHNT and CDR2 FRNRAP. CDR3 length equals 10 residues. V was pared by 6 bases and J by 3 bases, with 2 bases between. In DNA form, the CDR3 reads TGTGCTAGTGGCGAAGAGACCCAGTACTTC. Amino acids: CASGEETQYF.